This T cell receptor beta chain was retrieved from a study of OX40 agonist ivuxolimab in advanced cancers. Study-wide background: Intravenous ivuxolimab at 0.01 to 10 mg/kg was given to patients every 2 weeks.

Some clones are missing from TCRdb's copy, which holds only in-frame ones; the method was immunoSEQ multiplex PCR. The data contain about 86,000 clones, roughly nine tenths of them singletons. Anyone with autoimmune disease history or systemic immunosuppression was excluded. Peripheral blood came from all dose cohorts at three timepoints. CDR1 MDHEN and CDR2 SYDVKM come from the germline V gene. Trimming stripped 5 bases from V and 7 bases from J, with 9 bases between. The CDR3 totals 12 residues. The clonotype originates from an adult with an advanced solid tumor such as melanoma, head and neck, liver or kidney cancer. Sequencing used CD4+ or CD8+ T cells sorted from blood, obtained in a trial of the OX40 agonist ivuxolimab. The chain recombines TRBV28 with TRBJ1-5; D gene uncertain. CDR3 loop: CASSPPRQPQHF. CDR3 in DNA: TGTGCCAGCAGTCCGCCTAGGCAGCCCCAGCATTTT.